This T cell receptor (beta chain) was recorded in a study of cytomegalovirus exposure and HLA in healthy donors (TCRdb year 2017). General notes on the study: A later analysis indicated that the 95 to 150 validation repertoires were generated on the platform also employed for the 700 or so repertoires of the first cohort. To predict cytomegalovirus infection status, the study brought together high-throughput TCR immunosequencing, statistical association of individual TCRs with disease status, and machine learning. The study was designed to test whether signatures of past pathogen exposure could be identified by cataloging public T cell receptors. In addition to the first cohort of roughly 670 subjects, a separate validation cohort of 120 different subjects was used.

The CDR3 runs 9 amino acids, cysteine and phenylalanine included. Of all the DNA, just the CDR3 is kept, 27 bases in frame from base 1. Sequences SEHNR (CDR1) and FQNEAQ (CDR2) are obtained from the germline V gene (reference sequence). Study-wide findings and limitations: Three of the identified cytomegalovirus-associated TCR beta chains were confirmed in vitro to be specific for cytomegalovirus antigens. In both the original and validation cohorts, the classifier was reported to diagnose cytomegalovirus status with high specificity and sensitivity. Of the cluster scores, about 94% were above 0 in a later analysis, which found that TCRs clustered in the first cohort also tended to co-occur in the 120 validation repertoires. All 120 or so repertoires were used to score co-occurrence in the validation cohort in a later analysis, because that analysis had no HLA typing for the cohort. Across donors, most TCR sequences were observed very rarely, whereas some public TCRs were present in many individuals. The study listed 164 TCR beta chains as associated with cytomegalovirus. It was suggested by the authors that the approach could potentially be generalized to other disease states and immunological phenotypes.

Donors formed part of the validation cohort, which comprised 120 subjects and was distinct from the first cohort of over 500 subjects. A single count supports this clone. There is no known antigen for this receptor. A read error may produce the germline difference seen at one junction end. The library was built by means of the immunoSEQ multiplex PCR assay. The authors' pipeline ran thus. A statistical classification framework was built for diagnosing cytomegalovirus status from the catalog of TCR beta chain sequences. TCRdb took over this immuneACCESS table, retaining in-frame rearrangements with V and J assigned. Such tables are incomplete; in checked studies, under half of the missing clones stem from an unresolved V gene, and the remainder is unexplained. The V and J calls and clone size were taken over from that table, and D and trimming were inferred from the DNA. The sample data list tens of thousands of clones, and 94% of these were observed just once. Clones ranked in the top ten supply under 2% of the sample.

This receptor was taken from a woman aged 18-29 years in good health and CMV-seropositive. Sample: PBMCs. Rearrangement joined TRBV7-9 to TRBJ1-2, with the D gene not clear enough to name. The encoded CDR3 is CASSLGEDF. The nucleotide sequence reads TGTGCCAGCAGCTTAGGAGAAGACTTC.